A single sample gave rise to the 8 T cell receptor beta chains below, sequenced in a study of T cells in localized non-small cell lung cancer. TCRdb's copy holds only in-frame clones and misses some; the assay was immunoSEQ multiplex PCR. The data contain roughly 67,000 clones, about four fifths of them seen just once; the ten biggest clones take up 13%. Sequenced here: peripheral blood, sampled before any cancer treatment. Receptors originate from a female donor at least 60 years old with stage I lung adenocarcinoma.

This chain joins TRBV5-1 and TRBJ1-1, with D perhaps matching TRBD1 (5 bases). V lost 0 bases, J lost 4 bases, and 10 bases lay in between. Germline CDR1 SGHRS, CDR2 YFSETQ. The CDR3 contains 14 residues. The CDR3 spells CASSLGFGATEAFF. The CDR3 DNA sequence: TGCGCCAGCAGCTTGGGATTTGGGGCCACTGAAGCTTTCTTT.

The chain carries TRBV5-1 and TRBJ2-1; possible D gene TRBD1, 6 bases. CDR1 is SGHRS, CDR2 YFSETQ, per germline. The germline V and J ends were trimmed by 1 base and 8 bases, with 16 bases remaining between them. This CDR3 has 15 amino acids. In DNA form, the CDR3 reads TGCGCCAGCAGCTTGCGGCAGGGGTCGCGAGATGAGCAGTTCTTC. Translating gives CASSLRQGSRDEQFF.

The chain uses TRBV7-9 and TRBJ1-4, with D maybe TRBD1 (5 bases). Germline loops: CDR1 SEHNR, CDR2 FQNEAQ (reference sequence). This CDR3 comprises 15 residues. Trimming pared 2 bases from V and 3 bases from J, leaving 10 bases between. DNA for the CDR3: TGTGCCAGCAGCTTAAGCGGGGCGGCTAATGAAAAACTGTTTTTT. Protein sequence: CASSLSGAANEKLFF. Full variable domain (remainder filled in from reference TRBV7-9 and TRBJ1-4): DTGVSQNPRHKITKRGQNVTFRCDPISEHNRLYWYRQTLGQGPEFLTYFQNEAQLEKSRLLSDRFSAERPKGSFSTLEIQRTEQGDSAMYLCASSLSGAANEKLFFGSGTQLSVL.

The J gene is TRBJ2-2, the V gene TRBV14, with 7 bases matching TRBD1. Trimming removed 3 bases from V and 4 bases from J; junction bases left unmatched: 11. Germline lookup yields CDR1 SGHDN and CDR2 FVKESK. The CDR3 has 17 amino acids. The CDR3 is CASSQATGTVTTGELFF. The CDR3 nucleotides are TGTGCCAGCAGCCAGGCCACCGGGACAGTTACCACCGGGGAGCTGTTTTTT.

V and J are TRBV4-1 and TRBJ2-2; D is tentatively TRBD1 or TRBD2 (5 bases each). CDR3 size: 16 residues. CDR1 MGHRA and CDR2 YSYEKL come from the germline V gene. V lost 2 bases and J lost 0, with 10 bases in between. The CDR3 coding sequence is TGCGCCAGCAGCCAATATGGGGGAGCGAACACCGGGGAGCTGTTTTTT. This encodes CASSQYGGANTGELFF.

The CDR3 coding sequence is TGTGCCAGCAGCAAAGAGGGTGGCGGGAGGGCCTACGAGCAGTACTTC. It codes for CASSKEGGGRAYEQYF. V gene TRBV21-1 combines with J gene TRBJ2-7; TRBD2, as called in the table, went unchecked against the DNA. TRBV21-1 is given as a pseudogene. The CDR3 consists of 16 residues.

The chain uses TRBV5-1 and TRBJ2-1; D not resolved. V dropped 4 bases and J dropped 0 bases, with 11 bases sitting between them. This CDR3 has 15 residues. Per the germline V gene, CDR1 is SGHRS and CDR2 is YFSETQ. CDR3 sequence reads: CASSITLSSYNEQFF. The CDR3 nucleotides are TGCGCCAGCAGCATCACCCTCAGCTCCTACAATGAGCAGTTCTTC. Using reference TRBV5-1 and TRBJ2-1 for the parts outside the CDR3, the full variable domain is KAGVTQTPRYLIKTRGQQVTLSCSPISGHRSVSWYQQTPGQGLQFLFEYFSETQRNKGNFPGRFSGRQFSNSRSEMNVSTLELGDSALYLCASSITLSSYNEQFFGPGTRLTVL.

This chain uses TRBV19 with TRBJ2-1; D not resolved. Trimming shortened V by 5 bases and J by 0 bases, and 14 bases separated the two germline ends. There are 16 residues in the CDR3. Looked up from germline, CDR1 is LNHDA and CDR2 is SQIVND (reference sequence). CDR3 nucleotide sequence: TGTGCCAGTAGTGTCCTATCCCCTAGCTCCTACAATGAGCAGTTCTTC. Encoded protein: CASSVLSPSSYNEQFF.